A single sample is the source of the 23 T cell receptor beta chains below, sequenced in a study of T-cell memory formation after mild COVID-19. TCRdb fed the 5' RACE reads into MiXCR, producing one record per CDR3 protein. Counted here are roughly 50,000 distinct CDR3 sequences, 10% to 15% occurring once; the ten biggest clones make up around 25%. The specimen was PBMCs or a T cell subset sorted from them (not recorded which). Receptor source: a man between 18 and 35 years old who had mild COVID-19 (a few samples of this study predate the infection). Cell type and time point are not known.

This clonotype turned up a few times. The chain has TRBV6-2 or TRBV6-3 and TRBJ2-7; 12 bases agree with TRBD1. CDR3 length equals 15 residues. Germline V gene lookup returns CDR1 MNHEY and CDR2 SVGEGT. J was trimmed by 4 bases and V by 6 bases; bases with no gene match: 7. CDR3 in DNA: TGTGCCAGCAGCCGCCTGGGACAGGGGGCGTACGAGCAGTACTTC. This gives the protein CASSRLGQGAYEQYF.

In this sample, this clonotype turned up many times. The chain has TRBV27 and TRBJ1-6; D may be TRBD1 (5 bases). The CDR3 is made up of 14 amino acids. V dropped 5 bases and J dropped 10 bases, with 15 bases sitting between them. From germline, CDR1 is MNHEY and CDR2 SMNVEV (reference sequence). The CDR3 nucleotides are TGTGCCAGCAGTCTCAGGGACGGCTGGTCACCCCTCCACTTT. Protein product: CASSLRDGWSPLHF.

This clonotype was recorded a few times. This chain links TRBV11-2 with TRBJ2-2; 7 bases align to TRBD1. The J segment lost 5 bases and the V segment lost 7 bases, leaving 10 bases of the junction unmatched. Looked up from germline, CDR1 is SGHAT and CDR2 is FQNNGV. The CDR3 extends over 15 amino acids. The CDR3 DNA reads TGTGCCAGCAACCCCCAAGGGGGCTCGACCGGGGAGCTGTTTTTT. It encodes CASNPQGGSTGELFF.

In this sample, this clonotype turned up many times. The rearrangement links TRBV7-6 to TRBJ2-5; D is possibly TRBD1 (5 bases). Per germline, CDR1 SGHVS and CDR2 FNYEAQ. Trimming cost V 7 bases and J 2 bases, with 14 bases left between them. The CDR3 covers 14 residues. DNA for the CDR3: TGTGCCAGCACCCCGTGGGCAGGGCAAGAGACCCAGTACTTC. This codes for CASTPWAGQETQYF.

The CDR3 reads CASSLGLAGQETQYF. The CDR3 DNA reads TGTGCCAGCAGCCTGGGACTAGCGGGGCAAGAGACCCAGTACTTC. The chain has TRBV3-1 and TRBJ2-5; 13 bases agree with TRBD2. In germline, CDR1 is LGHDT, CDR2 YNNKEL (reference sequence). V was pared by 4 bases and J by 2 bases, with 1 base of the junction left unmatched. The CDR3 extends over 15 amino acids.

The genes are TRBV4-2 and TRBJ2-2, with D tentatively TRBD1 or TRBD2 (5 bases each). Germline values: CDR1 LGHNA, CDR2 YNFKEQ. There are 15 residues in the CDR3. The V end lost 4 bases, the J end lost 7 bases, and 16 bases lay between the germline ends. The CDR3 region is CASSRPGATGGELFF. CDR3 DNA: TGTGCCAGCAGCCGGCCCGGGGCCACGGGCGGGGAGCTGTTTTTT.

The chain recombines TRBV4-3 with TRBJ2-3; 9 bases match TRBD2. Trimming cost V 4 bases and J 2 bases; bases outside gene matches: 4. CDR3 size: 15 residues. Germline V gene data show CDR1 as LGHNA and CDR2 as YSLEER. In DNA form, the CDR3 reads TGCGCCAGCAGCCGAGGACTAGCGATCACAGATACGCAGTATTTT. This translates into CASSRGLAITDTQYF.

This clonotype was recorded at least ten times. CDR3 amino acids: CASSSGAGGRKKVDEQYF. The CDR3 bases are TGTGCCAGCAGCTCTGGGGCAGGGGGAAGAAAAAAAGTCGACGAGCAGTACTTC. The chain combines TRBV7-6 with TRBJ2-7; 7 bases match TRBD1. The V gene end was trimmed by 4 bases and the J gene end by 5 bases; junction bases not matched to a gene: 20. The CDR3 covers 18 residues. The germline gives CDR1 SGHVS, CDR2 FNYEAQ. The entire variable domain, with the rest obtained from reference TRBV7-6 and TRBJ2-7, is as follows: GAGVSQSPRYKVTKRGQDVALRCDPISGHVSLYWYRQALGQGPEFLTYFNYEAQQDKSGLPNDRFSAERPEGSISTLTIQRTEQRDSAMYRCASSSGAGGRKKVDEQYFGPGTRLTVT.

A few counts support this clonotype. The V call is TRBV7-2, the J call TRBJ2-7, with 7 nucleotides matching TRBD2. V trimming: 5 bases; J trimming: 6 bases; junction bases outside the gene matches: 7. This CDR3 is built from 13 residues. Germline V lookup: CDR1 SGHTA, CDR2 FQGNSA. The CDR3 is CASSEGLVAEQYV. CDR3 nucleotides: TGTGCCAGCAGCGAAGGACTAGTGGCCGAGCAGTACGTC.

This clonotype was seen at least ten times. The chain joins TRBV11-3 to TRBJ2-7; D gene unclear. This CDR3 has 11 amino acids. Germline CDR1 and CDR2: SGHNT and YENEEA. The V and J ends lost 8 bases and 4 bases respectively, with 9 bases between them. This chain's CDR3 is CASGHPYEQYV. As DNA, the CDR3 is TGTGCCAGCGGCCACCCTTACGAGCAGTACGTC.

The rearrangement uses TRBV29-1 and TRBJ1-2, with 12 bases that match TRBD1. Germline V gene lookup returns CDR1 SQVTM and CDR2 ANQGSEA. There are 14 residues in the CDR3. The ends lost 4 bases at V and 5 bases at J; junction bases unmatched: 5. The CDR3 protein is CSVAGDRGLYGYTF. The CDR3 region has the DNA TGCAGCGTTGCCGGGGACAGGGGGCTGTATGGCTACACCTTC.

This clonotype has just a few counts. The genes are TRBV20-1 and TRBJ1-1, with unresolved D. The CDR3 covers 12 residues. Germline CDR1 and CDR2: DFQATT and SNEGSKA (reference sequence). Trimming pared 4 bases from V and 0 bases from J, leaving 6 bases between. The CDR3 DNA is TGCAGTGCTACCGGGGTGAACACTGAAGCTTTCTTT. Protein sequence: CSATGVNTEAFF.

This clonotype was seen ten or more times. The V and J genes are TRBV3-2 and TRBJ2-7; TRBD1 reflects the table's D call only, with no check against the DNA. TRBV3-2 is noted as a pseudogene. The CDR3 spans 14 residues. CDR3 in amino acids: CASSQETGGYEQYV. In DNA form, the CDR3 reads TGTGCCAGCAGCCAAGAGACAGGGGGCTACGAGCAGTACGTC.

The chain links TRBV7-3 to TRBJ1-1, with a weak D call TRBD1 (5 bases). This CDR3 has 13 residues. Germline assignment: CDR1 SGHTA and CDR2 FQGTGA. Trimming took 5 bases from V and 1 from J, leaving 8 bases between them. CDR3 protein: CASSTQGNTEAFF. The CDR3, as DNA: TGTGCCAGCAGCACCCAGGGGAACACTGAAGCTTTCTTT.

This CDR3 is CASSTLSYEQYF. The CDR3 DNA follows: TGCGCCAGCAGCACCCTCTCCTACGAGCAGTACTTC. The gene calls are TRBV4-3 and TRBJ2-7, with unresolved D. Trimming took 5 bases from V and 0 from J, leaving 5 bases between them. The CDR3 is 12 amino acids. The germline CDR1 and CDR2 sequences are LGHNA and YSLEER.

This clonotype appeared a few times. This chain uses TRBV7-2 with TRBJ2-7, with D possibly matching TRBD2 (6 bases). Looked up from germline, CDR1 is SGHTA and CDR2 is FQGNSA. Trimming took off 4 bases at V and 0 bases at J, with 7 bases between the two ends. The CDR3 is 13 residues long. The CDR3 coding sequence is TGTGCCAGCAGCTCGGACTACTCCTACGAGCAGTACGTC. This sequence encodes CASSSDYSYEQYV.

This sequence joins TRBV27 and TRBJ2-6; no definite D call. Germline V gene sequence: CDR1 MNHEY, CDR2 SMNVEV (reference sequence). Trimming cost V 3 bases and J 1 base, with 7 bases left between them. This CDR3 region has 15 residues. The CDR3 nucleotides are TGTGCCAGCAGTTTGACCGTTTCTGGGGCCAACGTCCTGACTTTC. As protein: CASSLTVSGANVLTF.

The chain is built from TRBV20-1 and TRBJ1-1, with D perhaps TRBD1 (5 bases). Per germline, CDR1 DFQATT and CDR2 SNEGSKA (reference sequence). This CDR3 has 14 residues. V dropped 3 bases and J dropped 2 bases, with 13 bases sitting between them. In nucleotides, the CDR3 is TGCAGTGCTAGTGATATCCAGGGTAACACTGAAGCTTTCTTT. Amino acid sequence: CSASDIQGNTEAFF.

The chain combines TRBV6-1 with TRBJ1-1, with D hard to call. The germline V gene has CDR1 MNHNS and CDR2 SASEGT. V dropped 7 bases and J dropped 4 bases, with 13 bases sitting between them. The CDR3 has 13 amino acids. CDR3 sequence reads: CASIFRAGTEAFF. DNA for the CDR3: TGTGCCAGCATCTTTCGTGCGGGCACTGAAGCTTTCTTT.

This clonotype showed up just a few times. The rearrangement links TRBV7-6 to TRBJ2-2, with 9 bases aligning to TRBD1. This CDR3 is built from 19 residues. The junction had 13 bases not matched to a gene; V was cut back by 0 bases and J by 5 bases. Germline CDR1 SGHVS, CDR2 FNYEAQ. As DNA, the CDR3 is TGTGCCAGCAGCTTAGCGTTCCCGGGACAGGGCTGGGGGACCGGGGAGCTGTTTTTT. This sequence encodes CASSLAFPGQGWGTGELFF. The full variable domain, completed using reference TRBV7-6 and TRBJ2-2, is GAGVSQSPRYKVTKRGQDVALRCDPISGHVSLYWYRQALGQGPEFLTYFNYEAQQDKSGLPNDRFSAERPEGSISTLTIQRTEQRDSAMYRCASSLAFPGQGWGTGELFFGEGSRLTVL.

This clonotype was picked up many times. This rearrangement joins TRBV5-6 to TRBJ2-5, with D unclear. Trimming took off 4 bases at V and 0 bases at J, with 10 bases between the two ends. Germline V gene lookup returns CDR1 SGHDT and CDR2 YYEEEE. This CDR3 is built from 14 residues. The CDR3 here is CASSPPVYQETQYF. The CDR3 DNA follows: TGTGCCAGCAGCCCCCCGGTGTACCAAGAGACCCAGTACTTC. Full variable domain (remainder filled in from reference TRBV5-6 and TRBJ2-5): DAGVTQSPTHLIKTRGQQVTLRCSPKSGHDTVSWYQQALGQGPQFIFQYYEEEERQRGNFPDRFSGHQFPNYSSELNVNALLLGDSALYLCASSPPVYQETQYFGPGTRLLVL.

At least ten counts were recorded for this clonotype. The V and J genes are TRBV5-1 and TRBJ2-5; 9 bases align to TRBD2. Germline V gene data show CDR1 as SGHRS and CDR2 as YFSETQ. CDR3 length: 15 amino acids. J gave up 3 bases and V 4 bases, and 7 bases lay outside the gene matches. CDR3 in DNA: TGCGCCAGCAGCCCCCCCGTAGCGGGGGAAGAGACCCAGTACTTC. It encodes CASSPPVAGEETQYF.

The rearrangement joins TRBV6-2 or TRBV6-3 to TRBJ1-2; 9 positions agree with TRBD1. The length of the CDR3 is 14 residues. V shed 7 bases and J 3 bases; nucleotides not matched to a gene: 6. Looked up from germline, CDR1 is MNHEY and CDR2 is SVGEGT. CDR3 in DNA: TGTGCCAGCAACCCGACAGGGGGGTACTATGGCTACACCTTC. Translated: CASNPTGGYYGYTF.